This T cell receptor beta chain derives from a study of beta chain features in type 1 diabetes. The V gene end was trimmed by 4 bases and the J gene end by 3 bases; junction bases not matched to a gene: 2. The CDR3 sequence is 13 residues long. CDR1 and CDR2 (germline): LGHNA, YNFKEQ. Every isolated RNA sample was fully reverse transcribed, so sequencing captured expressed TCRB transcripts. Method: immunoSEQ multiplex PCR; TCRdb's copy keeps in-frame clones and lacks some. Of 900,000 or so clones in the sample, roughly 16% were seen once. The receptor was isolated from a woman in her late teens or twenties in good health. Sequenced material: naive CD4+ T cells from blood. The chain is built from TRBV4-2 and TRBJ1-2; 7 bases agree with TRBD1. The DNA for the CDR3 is TGTGCCAGCAGCCGACAGGGAGACTATGGCTACACCTTC. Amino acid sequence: CASSRQGDYGYTF.